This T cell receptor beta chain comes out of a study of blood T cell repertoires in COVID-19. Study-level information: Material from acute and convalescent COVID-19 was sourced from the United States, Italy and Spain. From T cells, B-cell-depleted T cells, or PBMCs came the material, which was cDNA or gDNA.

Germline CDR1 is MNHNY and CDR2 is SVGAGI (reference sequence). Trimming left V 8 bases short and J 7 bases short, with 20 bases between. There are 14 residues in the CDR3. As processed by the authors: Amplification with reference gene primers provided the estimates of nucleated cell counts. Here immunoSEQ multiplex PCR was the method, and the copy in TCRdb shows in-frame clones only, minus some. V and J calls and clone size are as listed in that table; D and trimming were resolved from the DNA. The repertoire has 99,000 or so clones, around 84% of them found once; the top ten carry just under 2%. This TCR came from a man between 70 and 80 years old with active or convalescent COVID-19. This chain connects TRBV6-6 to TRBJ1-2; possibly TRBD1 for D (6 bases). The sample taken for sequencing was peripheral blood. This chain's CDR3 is CASLPPGGGGGYTF. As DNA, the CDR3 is TGTGCCAGCTTACCCCCCGGGGGCGGGGGTGGCTACACCTTC.